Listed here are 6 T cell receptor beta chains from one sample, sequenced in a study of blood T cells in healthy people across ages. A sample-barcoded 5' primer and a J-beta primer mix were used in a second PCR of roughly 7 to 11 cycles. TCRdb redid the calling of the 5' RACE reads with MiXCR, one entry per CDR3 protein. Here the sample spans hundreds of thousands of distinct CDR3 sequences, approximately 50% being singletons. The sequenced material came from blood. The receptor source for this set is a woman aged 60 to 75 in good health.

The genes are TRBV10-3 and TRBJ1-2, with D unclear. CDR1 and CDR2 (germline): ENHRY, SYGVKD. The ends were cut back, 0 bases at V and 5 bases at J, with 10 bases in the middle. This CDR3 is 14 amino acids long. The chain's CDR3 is CAISESTEIYGYTF. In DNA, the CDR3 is TGTGCCATCAGTGAGTCAACAGAAATATATGGCTACACCTTC.

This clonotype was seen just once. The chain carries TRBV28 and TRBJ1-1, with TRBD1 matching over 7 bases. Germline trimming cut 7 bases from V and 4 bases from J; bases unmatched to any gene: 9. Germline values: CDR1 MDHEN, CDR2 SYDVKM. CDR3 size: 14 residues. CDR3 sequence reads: CASKLTGVGTEAFF. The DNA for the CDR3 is TGTGCCAGCAAGCTAACAGGGGTGGGCACTGAAGCTTTCTTT.

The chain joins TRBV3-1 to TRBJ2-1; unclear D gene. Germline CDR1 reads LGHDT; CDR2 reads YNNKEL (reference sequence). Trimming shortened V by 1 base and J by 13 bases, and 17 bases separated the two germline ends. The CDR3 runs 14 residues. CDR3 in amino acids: CASSQGAHRPFQFF. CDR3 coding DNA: TGTGCCAGCAGCCAAGGGGCCCACAGACCCTTCCAGTTCTTC.

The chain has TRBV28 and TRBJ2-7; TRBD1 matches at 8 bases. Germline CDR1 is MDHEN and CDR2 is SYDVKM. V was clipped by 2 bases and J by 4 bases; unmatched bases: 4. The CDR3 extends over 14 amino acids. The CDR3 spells CASSLVQGVYEQYF. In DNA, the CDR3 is TGTGCCAGCAGTTTAGTACAGGGGGTATACGAGCAGTACTTC.

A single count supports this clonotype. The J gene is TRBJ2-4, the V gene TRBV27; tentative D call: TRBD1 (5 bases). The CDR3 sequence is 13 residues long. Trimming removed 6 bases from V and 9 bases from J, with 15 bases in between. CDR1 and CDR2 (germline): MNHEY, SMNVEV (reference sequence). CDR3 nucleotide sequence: TGTGCCAGCAGGATAGCCAGGGATAGCATTCAGTACTTC. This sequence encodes CASRIARDSIQYF.

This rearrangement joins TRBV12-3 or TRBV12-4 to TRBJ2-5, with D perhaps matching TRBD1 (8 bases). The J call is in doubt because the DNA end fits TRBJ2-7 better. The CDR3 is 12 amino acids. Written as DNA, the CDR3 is TGTGCCACGCGAACAGGGGGGGGCGAGCAGTACTTC. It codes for CATRTGGGEQYF.